This section outlines one TCR beta chain sequence together with its context. This sample was included in a study of Graves' ophthalmopathy and Graves' hyperthyroidism. TCR beta CDR3 amplification used RNA transcripts. RT-PCR in the first round used HTBI primers; a second-round multiplex PCR followed. MiXCR, applied by TCRdb to the multiplex PCR reads, yields one record per CDR3 protein. The sample shows 400,000 to 450,000 distinct CDR3 sequences, more than 20% of them seen only once. The specimen sequenced was peripheral blood. The sequence came from a woman in her late teens or twenties with stable Graves' hyperthyroidism.

The CDR3 reads CASSDSGWASNQPQHF. CDR3 DNA: TGTGCCAGCAGTGATAGCGGCTGGGCCAGCAATCAGCCCCAGCATTTT. V usage is TRBV6-1 and J usage is TRBJ1-5; no definite D call. Trimming took 3 bases from V and 1 from J, leaving 13 bases between them. CDR1 MNHNS and CDR2 SASEGT come from the germline V gene. The CDR3 is 16 residues long.